A selection of T cell receptor beta chains follows, all from one sample in a study of CD8 T cells in ankylosing spondylitis. MiXCR, run by TCRdb on the 5' RACE reads, gives a single entry per CDR3 protein. The table includes around 300,000 distinct CDR3 sequences, about 9.9% detected once. Sequenced input: blood, either unsorted or a sorted T cell fraction (not recorded which). These receptors all come from a female donor with ankylosing spondylitis or in good health (not recorded which). Both conserved end residues are part of each CDR3. A D gene is named only where the DNA matches it firmly. Rows give clone size only sometimes, using once, few, many, or a class for an expanded clone.

abundance,v_gene,j_gene,d_gene,len,CDR3nt,CDR3aa
many,TRBV11-1,TRBJ2-5,.,18,TGTGCCAGCAGCTTAATGGGAAGTGTACCCCTAAGACGGGAGACCCAGTACTTC,CASSLMGSVPLRRETQYF
.,TRBV29-1,TRBJ1-1,TRBD1,13,TGCAGCTCCCGGGACAGGGGGGACACTGAAGCTTTCTTT,CSSRDRGDTEAFF
few,TRBV27,TRBJ1-1,TRBD1,14,TGTGCCAGCCAACAACAGGGGGCGGGCACTGAAGCTTTCTTT,CASQQQGAGTEAFF
few,TRBV7-2,TRBJ2-1,.,16,TGTGCCAGCACCACCCCTCGTAGCGGCACTGTCTCGGAGCAGTTCTTC,CASTTPRSGTVSEQFF
many,TRBV3-1,TRBJ1-1,.,14,TGTGCCAGCAGCCAAGATCCCCGAGGGACTGAAGCTTTCTTT,CASSQDPRGTEAFF
many,TRBV28,TRBJ2-3,.,17,TGTGCCAGCAGTTTAAATGGACTCCGAGCTAGCACAGATACGCAGTATTTT,CASSLNGLRASTDTQYF
many,TRBV9,TRBJ1-2,.,15,TGTGCCAGCAGCCCGGATGGCAGGGCGTCAGGTGGCTACACCTTC,CASSPDGRASGGYTF
many,TRBV6-2/TRBV6-3,TRBJ2-1,.,13,TGTGCCAGCAGTTACTCGATGGTAGATGAGCAGTTCTTC,CASSYSMVDEQFF
many,TRBV12-3/TRBV12-4,TRBJ2-1,.,13,TGTGCCAGCAGCCAGGGGCAATACAATGAGCAGTTCTTC,CASSQGQYNEQFF
.,TRBV20-1,TRBJ1-4,.,16,TGCAGTGCTCACCCGGCGACAGACGCAACTAATGAAAAACTGTTTTTT,CSAHPATDATNEKLFF
many,TRBV15,TRBJ1-1,.,12,TGTGCCACCAGCAGGGGCGAAGGCGAAGCTTTCTTT,CATSRGEGEAFF
many,TRBV19,TRBJ2-6,TRBD1,17,TGTGCCAGTGAGGACAGGGCAAAGGCTGCTGGGGCCAACGTCCTGACTTTC,CASEDRAKAAGANVLTF
.,TRBV7-7,TRBJ2-2,.,17,TGTGCTAGCAGCTTCACCGGGACGGCGAATTTGGCCGGGGAGCTGTTTTTT,CASSFTGTANLAGELFF
many,TRBV7-8,TRBJ1-4,.,15,TGTGCCAGCAGCTTAGTCGGGGCTTGGGGTGAAAAACTGTTTTTT,CASSLVGAWGEKLFF
.,TRBV19,TRBJ2-2,.,11,TGTGCCAGTAGTATAGAGGGGGAGCTGTTTTTT,CASSIEGELFF
many,TRBV7-6,TRBJ2-3,.,13,TGTGCCAGCAGCTACCAGGGCACAGATACGCAGTATTTT,CASSYQGTDTQYF
few,TRBV6-1,TRBJ2-2,.,17,TGTGCCAGCAGTCATCACCGGGGAAGCTTTAACACCGGGGAGCTGTTTTTT,CASSHHRGSFNTGELFF
.,TRBV9,TRBJ2-7,.,14,TGTGCCAGCAGCTCTCAGGAGAGCTCCTACGAGCAGTACTTC,CASSSQESSYEQYF
many,TRBV29-1,TRBJ1-2,.,13,TGCAGCGTTGGGGGACGGAGGAAGGATGGCTACACCTTC,CSVGGRRKDGYTF
many,TRBV10-1,TRBJ1-5,.,13,TGCGCCAGCAGTGAGGGCCGCAATCAGCCCCAGCATTTT,CASSEGRNQPQHF
few,TRBV9,TRBJ2-1,TRBD2,15,TGTGCCAGCAGCGTCGGCGGGGGGTCCTACAATGAGCAGTTCTTC,CASSVGGGSYNEQFF
many,TRBV20-1,TRBJ2-1,.,12,TGCAGTGCTAGACCGGGTCTCAATGAGCAGTTCTTC,CSARPGLNEQFF
many,TRBV24-1,TRBJ2-1,TRBD2,16,TGTGCCACCAGTGGGGCGGCGGGGGGTGGCTCCAATGAGCAGTTCTTC,CATSGAAGGGSNEQFF
many,TRBV5-1,TRBJ1-2,.,14,TGCGCCAGCAGCTTGGATTCAGGGGCGCGTGGCTACACCTTC,CASSLDSGARGYTF
many,TRBV20-1,TRBJ2-7,.,17,TGCAGTGCTAGAGTGAGGGGCACGAGGGGGACCGTCTACGAGCAGTACTTC,CSARVRGTRGTVYEQYF
many,TRBV12-3/TRBV12-4,TRBJ2-7,.,17,TGTGCCAGCAGCTACCCCCCGACCCCATTGGGCTTATACGAGCAGTACTTC,CASSYPPTPLGLYEQYF
.,TRBV6-5,TRBJ1-1,.,13,TGTGCCAGCAGTTTCTCGCCGGTACTTGAAGCTTTCTTT,CASSFSPVLEAFF
many,TRBV20-1,TRBJ2-1,.,16,TGCAGTGCTAGAATGGCGGGCCTCCTCGGCCACAATGAGCAGTTCTTC,CSARMAGLLGHNEQFF
many,TRBV12-3/TRBV12-4,TRBJ1-1,.,17,TGTGCCAGCAGTTTAGGGGTCACAGGCGGGATGGGGACTGAAGCTTTCTTT,CASSLGVTGGMGTEAFF
many,TRBV27,TRBJ1-6,.,16,TGTGCCAGCGCCCCTCCGGTGGGATCCTATAATTCACCCCTCCACTTT,CASAPPVGSYNSPLHF
few,TRBV11-2,TRBJ2-1,.,16,TGTGCCAGCAGCTCCCGAGCGGATAGCTCCTACAATGAGCAGTTCTTC,CASSSRADSSYNEQFF
many,TRBV5-1,TRBJ2-7,TRBD1,15,TGCGCCAGCAGGATGGGACAGGGGGTTTTCTACGAGCAGTACTTC,CASRMGQGVFYEQYF